This entry concerns a single T cell receptor beta chain. Its antigen is as yet unknown. Trimming took off 3 bases at V and 7 bases at J, with 18 bases between the two ends. Germline assignment: CDR1 LNHNV and CDR2 YYDKDF (reference sequence). The CDR3 spans 15 residues. The sample comes from a study of OX40 agonist ivuxolimab in advanced cancers. Across the study: Recorded diagnoses for dose-escalation patients were hepatocellular carcinoma, melanoma, renal cell or head and neck cancer.

Study-wide points: Fewer expanded clones were found on average in CD4+ than in CD8+ T cells. Among expanded peripheral T cells, antigen specificity went undetermined.

Profiled with immunoSEQ multiplex PCR; TCRdb holds only in-frame clones, not every one. The table records tens of thousands of clones, 80% to 90% of them present only once. The TCR comes from an adult with an advanced solid tumor such as melanoma, head and neck, liver or kidney cancer. The sequencing used CD4+ or CD8+ T cells sorted from blood, collected in a trial of the OX40 agonist ivuxolimab. The chain links TRBV15 to TRBJ1-2; D possibly corresponds to TRBD1 (6 bases). CDR3 sequence (DNA): TGTGCCACCAGCAGCGGATCGGGGGGGGCTGCTGGCTACACCTTC. It specifies CATSSGSGGAAGYTF.